The present T cell receptor (beta chain) was sequenced within a study of blood T cell repertoires in COVID-19. For the study at large: Acute-phase and convalescent COVID-19 samples originated in the United States, Italy and Spain. The analysed material was cDNA or gDNA that came from T cells, B-cell-depleted T cells, or PBMCs.

Using immunoSEQ multiplex PCR, the repertoire was profiled, and TCRdb retains in-frame clones only, with some absent. The sample shows roughly 500,000 clones, approximately 83% of them seen only once. The junction had 7 bases not matched to a gene; V was cut back by 6 bases and J by 6 bases. CDR3 length equals 13 residues. Germline V gives CDR1 LNHDA, CDR2 SQIVND (reference sequence). The receptor was isolated from a human donor in a cohort sampled during active COVID-19. The rearrangement uses TRBV19 and TRBJ1-1, with 7 bases that match TRBD1. Sequencing was performed on peripheral blood. CDR3 nucleotides: TGTGCCAGTAGATACAGGGGACTTTCTGAAGCTTTCTTT. It yields the protein CASRYRGLSEAFF.